This entry lists 9 T cell receptor beta chains sequenced from one sample in a study of OX40 agonist ivuxolimab in advanced cancers. Clones were read by immunoSEQ multiplex PCR, and TCRdb kept only the in-frame ones, dropping some. The data show tens of thousands of clones, with over 75% seen just once and about 7% held by the top ten. Sequenced material: CD4+ or CD8+ T cells sorted from blood, taken in a trial of the OX40 agonist ivuxolimab. These TCRs come from an adult with an advanced solid tumor such as melanoma, head and neck, liver or kidney cancer.

This chain joins TRBV7-2 and TRBJ1-6; D not resolved. The CDR3 runs 16 residues. Germline CDR1 is SGHTA and CDR2 is FQGNSA. The V and J ends lost 5 bases and 0 bases respectively, with 11 bases between them. CDR3 sequence (DNA): TGTGCCAGCAGCCCAGATTTTAGCTCCTATAATTCACCCCTCCACTTT. This translates into CASSPDFSSYNSPLHF.

The chain joins TRBV5-1 to TRBJ2-7; D is perhaps TRBD1 (5 bases). CDR1 SGHRS and CDR2 YFSETQ come from the germline V gene. The CDR3 extends over 15 amino acids. V was shortened by 0 bases and J by 7 bases, with 17 bases between the two germline ends. CDR3 sequence reads: CASSLEVRPTGEQYF. The CDR3 bases are TGCGCCAGCAGCTTGGAAGTAAGACCTACAGGAGAGCAGTACTTC.

The chain employs TRBV11-3 and TRBJ1-1, with 7 bases fitting TRBD1. V shed 5 bases and J 6 bases; nucleotides not matched to a gene: 12. The CDR3 has 15 residues. Germline V gene lookup returns CDR1 SGHNT and CDR2 YENEEA. CDR3 bases: TGTGCCAGCAGCATGGGGCAGGGGGGAAATGCTGAAGCTTTCTTT. The encoded protein is CASSMGQGGNAEAFF. The variable domain in full, completed from reference TRBV11-3 and TRBJ1-1, reads EAGVVQSPRYKIIEKKQPVAFWCNPISGHNTLYWYLQNLGQGPELLIRYENEEAVDDSQLPKDRFSAERLKGVDSTLKIQPAELGDSAVYLCASSMGQGGNAEAFFGQGTRLTVV.

As DNA, the CDR3 is TGTGCCAGCAGCTTATCGTCCCCCGGGATCATCTATGGCTACACCTTC. Encoded protein: CASSLSSPGIIYGYTF. The genes are TRBV11-2 and TRBJ1-2; no firm D call. V was pared by 2 bases and J by 4 bases, with 17 bases between. Per the germline V gene, CDR1 is SGHAT and CDR2 is FQNNGV. The CDR3 loop spans 16 amino acids.

Of note for this clone: One end of the junction does not line up with germline, which may come from a read error. The rearrangement joins TRBV6-5 to TRBJ1-6, with a tentative D call TRBD1 (6 bases). Germline loops: CDR1 MNHEY, CDR2 SVGAGI. This CDR3 has 15 residues. This CDR3 is CASSPGGRHSSTLHF. DNA for the CDR3: TGTGCCAGCAGCCCGGGGGGCCGCCATAGTTCAACCCTCCACTTT.

This clone has more than one count but fewer than ten. This rearrangement joins TRBV27 to TRBJ2-7; 8 bases line up with TRBD2. Looked up from germline, CDR1 is MNHEY and CDR2 is SMNVEV (reference sequence). CDR3 length: 16 residues. J gave up 3 bases and V 3 bases, and 10 bases lay outside the gene matches. CDR3 bases: TGTGCCAGCAGTTTGGAACCAGCGGGAGTTCTCTACGAGCAGTACTTC. Its protein product is CASSLEPAGVLYEQYF.

The chain couples TRBV12-5 to TRBJ2-7; TRBD2 matches at 10 bases. Trimming took 6 bases from V and 2 from J; bases not matched to a gene: 1. There are 13 residues in the CDR3. CDR1 and CDR2 from the germline V gene are LGHNT and FRNRAP. The CDR3 here is CASGSGRAYEQYF. The DNA of the CDR3 is TGTGCTAGTGGGAGCGGGAGGGCCTACGAGCAGTACTTC.

V is TRBV2 and J is TRBJ2-3, with D possibly being TRBD1 or TRBD2 (5 bases each). Germline V lookup: CDR1 SNHLY, CDR2 FYNNEI. V lost 4 bases, J lost 3 bases, and 8 bases lay in between. The CDR3 runs to 13 residues. CDR3 sequence reads: CASSAWGTDTQYF. The CDR3 nucleotides read TGTGCCAGCAGTGCGTGGGGGACAGATACGCAGTATTTT.

The chain is built from TRBV19 and TRBJ1-2; no firm D call. Germline V gene data show CDR1 as LNHDA and CDR2 as SQIVND (reference sequence). CDR3 size: 15 residues. V was clipped by 7 bases and J by 7 bases, with 22 bases between them. CDR3 sequence reads: CASNNILGGYGGYTF. The CDR3 coding sequence is TGTGCCAGTAACAATATCTTGGGAGGGTATGGTGGCTACACCTTC.